This T cell receptor (beta chain) was recorded in a study of breast tumors, draining lymph nodes, adjacent tissues. Axillary draining lymph nodes of breast cancer patients supplied the node samples. This clonotype was recorded at least ten times. One entry per CDR3 protein, called by TCRdb with MiXCR from the multiplex PCR reads. The data contain about 140,000 distinct CDR3 sequences, 20% to 25% of them singletons. Material: axillary lymph node tissue. The clonotype originates from a female donor with breast cancer. Some clones in this sample may be carry-over from other donors' samples.

The CDR3 nucleotides read TGCGCCAGCAGTGAGGGGGGGAAAAGTGAGCAGTTCTTC. Its translation is CASSEGGKSEQFF. The gene calls are TRBV10-1 and TRBJ2-1; maybe TRBD2 (6 bases). This CDR3 is built from 13 residues. The germline V gene has CDR1 WNHNN and CDR2 SYGVQD (reference sequence). V lost 2 bases to trimming and J lost 9 bases, with 11 bases between them.